This is a list of T cell receptor beta chains from one sample in a study of identical twins. MiXCR, applied by TCRdb to the 5' RACE reads, yields one record per CDR3 protein. This sample has 1.5 million to 2 million distinct CDR3 sequences, with under 35% found just once. The sample comprised cord blood. The receptors originated from a newborn girl in good health. The CDR3 runs from the conserved cysteine through the conserved F or W. The D gene is left open where the match is weak. Some rows mark clone size as missing; the rest say once, few, many or name a class of expanded clone.

CDR3 DNA,CDR3 protein,clone size,D gene,V gene,J gene
TGCAGTGCTAGAGATCCGGGGCCTTCCTACAATGAGCGGTTCTTC,CSARDPGPSYNERFF,NA,NA,TRBV20-1,TRBJ2-1
TGTGCCAGCAGCTCCGGACTAGGCAGGGACAATGAGCAGTTCTTC,CASSSGLGRDNEQFF,NA,TRBD2,TRBV3-1,TRBJ2-1
TGTGCCTGGAATGCCGGGATTGAGCAGTTCTTC,CAWNAGIEQFF,NA,NA,TRBV30,TRBJ2-1
TGTGCCAGCAGCCAAGATTGGGCGGGCTACCAAGAGACCCAGTACTTC,CASSQDWAGYQETQYF,NA,NA,TRBV4-2,TRBJ2-5
TGTGCTAGTGGTTTGGGCGGGGGCACTGAAGCTTTCTTT,CASGLGGGTEAFF,NA,NA,TRBV12-5,TRBJ1-1
TGTGCCAGCAGCGGAACTAGCGACGAGCAGTACTTC,CASSGTSDEQYF,NA,TRBD2,TRBV9,TRBJ2-7
TGCAGTGCTAGGGACTGGACAGCGCCCTTCTATGGCTACACCTTC,CSARDWTAPFYGYTF,few,NA,TRBV20-1,TRBJ1-2
TGTGCCAGCAGCTTAGCGGGGGCGCAACTGAATTCACCCCTCCACTTT,CASSLAGAQLNSPLHF,NA,NA,TRBV7-2,TRBJ1-6
TGCAGCGTCGGACTAGCGGGAGGCACCGGGGAGCTGTTTTTT,CSVGLAGGTGELFF,once,TRBD2,TRBV29-1,TRBJ2-2
TGCAGTGGGAGGGTAGCGGGAGCCCCGGGAGAGACCCAGTACTTC,CSGRVAGAPGETQYF,few,TRBD2,TRBV20-1,TRBJ2-5
TGTGCCAGCAGCCAAGATAGGGGACAGGGTCCCGCCAAAAACATTCAGTACTTC,CASSQDRGQGPAKNIQYF,few,TRBD1,TRBV4-2,TRBJ2-4
TGTGCCAGCAGCCCTGGGCACCTCCTAGGGAATGAGCAGTTCTTC,CASSPGHLLGNEQFF,NA,NA,TRBV3-1,TRBJ2-1
TGTGCCACCAGCAGAGCGGGCATGGTTGTATGGGGCTACACCTTC,CATSRAGMVVWGYTF,few,NA,TRBV15,TRBJ1-2
TGTGCCATCAGTGAGGGTCACGGAAACATGAACACTGAAGCTTTCTTT,CAISEGHGNMNTEAFF,NA,NA,TRBV10-3,TRBJ1-1
TGTGCCACCAGCAGAGTGGTTACTAATAAAGAGACCCAGTACTTC,CATSRVVTNKETQYF,NA,NA,TRBV15,TRBJ2-5
TGTGCCAGCAGTTACTTAGCGGGATGGACCTACAATGAGCAGTTCTTC,CASSYLAGWTYNEQFF,NA,TRBD2,TRBV6-5,TRBJ2-1
TGTGCCAGCAGCCGACTCGAGGGTCGGCGGAGAGGCACAGATACGCAGTATTTT,CASSRLEGRRRGTDTQYF,NA,NA,TRBV13,TRBJ2-3
TGTGCCAGCGGGACAGGACTATTGGAAAAACTGTTTTTT,CASGTGLLEKLFF,NA,TRBD1,TRBV28,TRBJ1-4
TGCGCCAGCCGGGATGAGGTGTACGAGCAGTACTTC,CASRDEVYEQYF,NA,NA,TRBV5-1,TRBJ2-7
TGTGCCAGCAGTCGATGGGACAGTAAAAACATTCAGTACTTC,CASSRWDSKNIQYF,NA,TRBD1,TRBV28,TRBJ2-4
TGTGCCAGCAGCTCGGGACAGGGGGAAGACAATGAGCAGTTCTTC,CASSSGQGEDNEQFF,few,TRBD1,TRBV7-9,TRBJ2-1
TGCGCCAGCAGCTACACGTCTCTTAGCCCTCCTACGCAGTATTTT,CASSYTSLSPPTQYF,few,NA,TRBV5-1,TRBJ2-3
TGTGCTAGCAGCTTAAACAGGGAGGGCGAGCAGTACTTC,CASSLNREGEQYF,few,NA,TRBV7-7,TRBJ2-7
TGTGCCAGCAGCGTACCGCCGGACAGGAGCTCCTACGAGCAGTACTTC,CASSVPPDRSSYEQYF,NA,TRBD1,TRBV9,TRBJ2-7
TGTGCCAGCAGCAAGACAGATTCCTACGAGCAGTACTTC,CASSKTDSYEQYF,NA,NA,TRBV28,TRBJ2-7
TGTGCCAGCAGTTTAATCGGGACAGGGCGGACCGGGGAGCTGTTTTTT,CASSLIGTGRTGELFF,few,TRBD1,TRBV28,TRBJ2-2
TGCAGTGTAGGCGGGAGTATCCACGAGCAGTACTTC,CSVGGSIHEQYF,NA,TRBD2,TRBV20-1,TRBJ2-7